This TCR beta chain was recovered during a study of T cells after yellow fever vaccination. Study-level results: Abundant bulk-population clonotypes could contaminate the FACS-sorted repertoires. Though weaker, the secondary response peaked faster, on day 5 versus 15.

This clonotype was detected many times. Its matching antigen is unknown. The CDR3 covers 17 residues. Germline V lookup: CDR1 SGHTA, CDR2 FQGNSA. V trimming: 6 bases; J trimming: 4 bases; junction bases outside the gene matches: 9. TCRdb reprocessed the 5' RACE reads via MiXCR and lists one record per CDR3 protein. This sample yields fewer than 150,000 distinct CDR3 sequences, of which 6.5% to 8.5% are seen a single time; roughly 0.73% belongs to the top ten. Sequencing was performed on CD4+ T cells sorted from PBMCs, taken 5 days after the yellow fever booster vaccination. The J gene is TRBJ2-6, the V gene TRBV7-2, with 10 bases fitting TRBD1. This TCR was recovered from a man between 25 and 39 years old who received the YFV17D yellow fever vaccine. Written as DNA, the CDR3 is TGTGCCAGCAGACGGGACAGGGGAATGCGGGGGGCCAACGTCCTGACTTTC. The encoded protein is CASRRDRGMRGANVLTF.